The rows below give T cell receptor beta chains drawn from one sample of a study of memory CD4+ T cells and cytomegalovirus serostatus. Clones were read by immunoSEQ multiplex PCR, and TCRdb kept only the in-frame ones, dropping some. The table shows 35,000 to 50,000 clones, with over 70% occurring only once. Sequenced sample: memory CD4+ T cells from blood. All receptors come from an adult in good health and CMV-seronegative. Both conserved end residues are part of each CDR3. The D gene is left open where the match is weak. The listing skips clone size in some rows; elsewhere it reads once, few, many or a size class.

clone_size: .; v_call: TRBV28; j_call: TRBJ1-2; d_call: .; cdr3_aa: CASSLVGTTNYGYTF; cdr3_nt: TGTGCCAGCAGTTTGGTAGGCACGACTAACTATGGCTACACCTTC
clone_size: few; v_call: TRBV28; j_call: TRBJ2-2; d_call: .; cdr3_aa: CASSRRVSAGELFF; cdr3_nt: TGTGCCAGCAGTCGCAGGGTTAGCGCCGGGGAGCTGTTTTTT
clone_size: .; v_call: TRBV10-3; j_call: TRBJ2-3; d_call: .; cdr3_aa: CAISEGAGRDTQYF; cdr3_nt: TGTGCCATCAGTGAGGGGGCAGGAAGGGATACGCAGTATTTT
clone_size: .; v_call: TRBV2; j_call: TRBJ2-2; d_call: .; cdr3_aa: CASSKGGRNTGELFF; cdr3_nt: TGTGCCAGCAGTAAGGGGGGCCGGAACACCGGGGAGCTGTTTTTT
clone_size: .; v_call: TRBV6-5; j_call: TRBJ2-2; d_call: TRBD1; cdr3_aa: CASSSTGGAGELFF; cdr3_nt: TGTGCCAGCAGTTCGACAGGGGGCGCCGGGGAGCTGTTTTTT
clone_size: .; v_call: TRBV5-1; j_call: TRBJ1-2; d_call: .; cdr3_aa: CASSLDPGRYGYTF; cdr3_nt: TGCGCCAGCAGCTTGGATCCAGGGCGCTATGGCTACACCTTC
clone_size: .; v_call: TRBV5-1; j_call: TRBJ1-2; d_call: .; cdr3_aa: CASSLGERRTGDLGYGYTF; cdr3_nt: TGCGCCAGCAGCTTGGGAGAACGGAGGACCGGGGACCTAGGCTATGGCTACACCTTC
clone_size: .; v_call: TRBV9; j_call: TRBJ1-5; d_call: .; cdr3_aa: CASSVSGENQPQHF; cdr3_nt: TGTGCCAGCAGCGTAAGCGGGGAAAATCAGCCCCAGCATTTT
clone_size: .; v_call: TRBV5-4; j_call: TRBJ2-1; d_call: TRBD1; cdr3_aa: CASKGDRVNNEQFF; cdr3_nt: TGTGCCAGCAAGGGGGACAGGGTAAACAATGAGCAGTTCTTC
clone_size: .; v_call: TRBV7-9; j_call: TRBJ1-3; d_call: .; cdr3_aa: CASNQGIGNTIYF; cdr3_nt: TGTGCCAGCAACCAGGGTATTGGAAACACCATATATTTT
clone_size: .; v_call: TRBV5-8; j_call: TRBJ2-5; d_call: .; cdr3_aa: CASTAFGGETQYF; cdr3_nt: TGTGCCAGCACCGCCTTCGGAGGAGAGACCCAGTACTTC
clone_size: .; v_call: TRBV5-4; j_call: TRBJ2-4; d_call: .; cdr3_aa: CASSLQGGRAKNIQYF; cdr3_nt: TGTGCCAGCAGCTTACAGGGAGGAAGAGCCAAAAACATTCAGTACTTC